Below are 5 T cell receptor beta chains sequenced from a single sample in a study of cytomegalovirus exposure and HLA in healthy donors. Primers: 60 Vbeta forward and 13 Jbeta reverse. Libraries were prepared by immunoSEQ multiplex PCR; TCRdb keeps only in-frame clonotypes and omits some of them. The table lists 150,000 to 200,000 clones, just under 80% of them singletons, with about 9.7% in the top ten. Source material: PBMCs. Receptor source: a man between 18 and 29 years old in good health and CMV-seropositive.

This clone was seen a few times. This chain joins TRBV15 and TRBJ2-7; TRBD2 aligns across 12 bases. Germline V gene sequence: CDR1 LNHNV, CDR2 YYDKDF (reference sequence). The V segment lost 1 base and the J segment 4 bases; nucleotides outside the gene matches: 2. The CDR3 has 15 residues. CDR3 protein: CATSRVTSGRYEQYF. The CDR3 coding sequence is TGTGCCACCAGCAGAGTCACTAGCGGGAGGTACGAGCAGTACTTC.

In regard to this clone: Relative to the germline gene, one junction end is altered; a read error may explain this. V is TRBV9 and J is TRBJ2-5; 7 bases map to TRBD2. The germline CDR1 and CDR2 sequences are SGDLS and YYNGEE. CDR3 size: 17 residues. CDR3 in DNA: TGTGCCAGCACCGTAGGCTGGAGTGGGGGGGGAAAAGAGACCCAGTACTTC. It is translated as CASTVGWSGGGKETQYF.

This clone qualifies as hyperexpanded. The V call is TRBV5-1, the J call TRBJ1-3; weak D call: TRBD1 (5 bases). This CDR3 is built from 16 residues. V lost 7 bases and J 0 bases, leaving 17 bases between the germline ends. The germline CDR1 and CDR2 sequences are SGHRS and YFSETQ. The CDR3 DNA sequence: TGCGCCAGCGGCGAGCGACAGACAAGCTCTGGAAACACCATATATTTT. Its protein product is CASGERQTSSGNTIYF.

This sequence joins TRBV27 and TRBJ2-7, with D possibly matching TRBD2 (6 bases). The germline gives CDR1 MNHEY, CDR2 SMNVEV (reference sequence). The CDR3 sequence is 14 residues long. V was trimmed by 4 bases and J by 3 bases, leaving 13 bases between them. CDR3 DNA sequence: TGTGCCAGCAGTTCGGGGGAATCCTTCTACGAGCAGTACTTC. Residues: CASSSGESFYEQYF.

The chain joins TRBV9 to TRBJ2-5; 10 nucleotides align to TRBD2. The trim removed 0 bases at V and 5 bases at J, leaving 4 bases unmatched. Germline loops: CDR1 SGDLS, CDR2 YYNGEE. The CDR3 has 15 residues. In nucleotides, the CDR3 is TGTGCCAGCAGCGTAGTTGGGACTAGCGTGGAGACCCAGTACTTC. It codes for CASSVVGTSVETQYF.